A selection of T cell receptor beta chains follows, all from one sample in a study of early T cells in non-severe SARS-CoV-2 infection. MiXCR was run by TCRdb on the 5' RACE reads, yielding one entry per CDR3 protein. The table lists 65,000 to 95,000 distinct CDR3 sequences, about 5% of them singletons, with 7.3% in the top ten. The input for sequencing was whole blood, taken at baseline. The receptors were sampled from an adult who was a healthcare worker with PCR-confirmed SARS-CoV-2 infection or an uninfected control (not recorded which). Each CDR3 is given with its conserved first and last residue. D genes are given only for firm matches. Only part of the rows carry a size: once, few, many, or a class if the clone is expanded.

CDR3: CASSPRGSTDTQYF
DNA: TGTGCCAGCAGCCCGAGGGGTAGCACAGATACGCAGTATTTT
J: TRBJ2-3
size: many
D: .
V: TRBV7-9

CDR3: CSAPLGTVNTEAFF
DNA: TGCAGCGCCCCCCTCGGGACAGTGAACACTGAAGCTTTCTTT
J: TRBJ1-1
size: many
D: TRBD1
V: TRBV29-1

CDR3: CASSSGHSGEQFF
DNA: TGTGCCAGCAGCTCTGGCCACTCTGGGGAGCAGTTCTTC
J: TRBJ2-1
size: many
D: .
V: TRBV7-8

CDR3: CASSFPQGGVALGPTDTQYF
DNA: TGTGCCAGCAGCTTCCCACAGGGAGGAGTGGCCCTCGGACCCACAGATACGCAGTATTTT
J: TRBJ2-3
size: many
D: .
V: TRBV7-9

CDR3: CASTVIDSNQPQHF
DNA: TGTGCCAGCACCGTAATCGATAGCAATCAGCCCCAGCATTTT
J: TRBJ1-5
size: many
D: .
V: TRBV28

CDR3: CSVGSTGQPQHF
DNA: TGCAGCGTTGGAAGCACAGGGCAGCCCCAGCATTTT
J: TRBJ1-5
size: many
D: .
V: TRBV29-1

CDR3: CSVVWGRETQYF
DNA: TGCAGCGTTGTGTGGGGGCGAGAGACCCAGTACTTC
J: TRBJ2-5
size: few
D: .
V: TRBV29-1

CDR3: CASSQVTSVGEQFF
DNA: TGTGCCAGCAGCCAAGTCACTAGCGTAGGTGAGCAGTTCTTC
J: TRBJ2-1
size: many
D: TRBD2
V: TRBV4-2

CDR3: CATSDPARTSGSNEQFF
DNA: TGTGCCACCAGTGACCCAGCACGGACTAGCGGGAGCAATGAGCAGTTCTTC
J: TRBJ2-1
size: many
D: TRBD2
V: TRBV24-1

CDR3: CASSPLVSRTTSYEQYF
DNA: TGTGCCAGCAGCCCCCTTGTATCTAGGACTACCTCCTACGAGCAGTACTTC
J: TRBJ2-7
size: .
D: .
V: TRBV7-2

CDR3: CASSLDAWGRQETQYF
DNA: TGTGCCAGCAGTTTAGATGCGTGGGGGCGGCAAGAGACCCAGTACTTC
J: TRBJ2-5
size: .
D: .
V: TRBV27

CDR3: CASRGTGGSNQPQHF
DNA: TGTGCCAGCAGGGGTACAGGGGGCAGCAATCAGCCCCAGCATTTT
J: TRBJ1-5
size: .
D: TRBD1
V: TRBV6-5

CDR3: CSGFPSKKINEQFF
DNA: TGCAGCGGATTCCCATCGAAAAAAATCAATGAGCAGTTCTTC
J: TRBJ2-1
size: many
D: .
V: TRBV29-1

CDR3: CASSLALAARSYNEQFF
DNA: TGCGCCAGCAGCTTGGCCCTAGCGGCCCGCTCCTACAATGAGCAGTTCTTC
J: TRBJ2-1
size: .
D: TRBD2
V: TRBV5-1

CDR3: CASSREAGSTDTQYF
DNA: TGCGCCAGCAGCCGGGAAGCGGGAAGCACAGATACGCAGTATTTT
J: TRBJ2-3
size: few
D: TRBD2
V: TRBV5-1

CDR3: CASRFGGSNQPQHF
DNA: TGTGCCAGTCGGTTCGGAGGTAGCAATCAGCCCCAGCATTTT
J: TRBJ1-5
size: many
D: .
V: TRBV28

CDR3: CASSSSGRNTGELFF
DNA: TGTGCCAGCAGTTCTAGCGGGAGAAACACCGGGGAGCTGTTTTTT
J: TRBJ2-2
size: few
D: TRBD2
V: TRBV27

CDR3: CSPTRAPGGTEAFF
DNA: TGCAGCCCAACCCGAGCCCCAGGGGGCACTGAAGCTTTCTTT
J: TRBJ1-1
size: few
D: TRBD1
V: TRBV29-1

CDR3: CSARGGDSNQPQHF
DNA: TGCAGTGCTAGAGGAGGGGATAGCAATCAGCCCCAGCATTTT
J: TRBJ1-5
size: many
D: .
V: TRBV20-1

CDR3: CSVTTSTPEQFF
DNA: TGCAGCGTCACGACTAGCACCCCAGAGCAGTTCTTC
J: TRBJ2-1
size: few
D: TRBD2
V: TRBV29-1

CDR3: CASGQSGSFPQYF
DNA: TGCGCCAGCGGCCAAAGCGGGAGTTTCCCGCAGTATTTT
J: TRBJ2-3
size: many
D: TRBD2
V: TRBV10-1

CDR3: CATSDPPNNSPLHF
DNA: TGTGCCACTTCCGACCCGCCAAATAATTCACCCCTCCACTTT
J: TRBJ1-6
size: many
D: .
V: TRBV6-5

CDR3: CASRLSWTSGSGEQYF
DNA: TGTGCCAGTCGATTATCTTGGACTAGCGGGAGTGGGGAGCAGTACTTC
J: TRBJ2-7
size: .
D: TRBD2
V: TRBV6-1

CDR3: CSAESGTGLPGTEAFF
DNA: TGCAGTGCGGAATCCGGGACAGGGTTACCGGGGACTGAAGCTTTCTTT
J: TRBJ1-1
size: .
D: TRBD1
V: TRBV20-1

CDR3: CASSPGTSSKSRPYGYTF
DNA: TGTGCCAGCAGTCCCGGGACATCATCAAAGTCTCGTCCCTATGGCTACACCTTC
J: TRBJ1-2
size: many
D: .
V: TRBV5-6

CDR3: CSVPLGRADTQYF
DNA: TGCAGCGTCCCCTTGGGGAGGGCAGATACGCAGTATTTT
J: TRBJ2-3
size: .
D: TRBD2
V: TRBV29-1

CDR3: CASSRYPMGSRNEQFF
DNA: TGTGCCAGCAGCCGGTACCCCATGGGTAGTCGCAATGAGCAGTTCTTC
J: TRBJ2-1
size: many
D: .
V: TRBV3-1

CDR3: CASSLGPGGYNEKLFF
DNA: TGTGCCAGCAGTTTAGGCCCAGGGGGATATAATGAAAAACTGTTTTTT
J: TRBJ1-4
size: few
D: TRBD1
V: TRBV27

CDR3: CATSRDGRQVSGNTIYF
DNA: TGTGCCACCAGCAGAGATGGCCGGCAGGTCTCTGGAAACACCATATATTTT
J: TRBJ1-3
size: many
D: .
V: TRBV15

CDR3: CATSRDNSPLHF
DNA: TGTGCCACCAGCAGAGATAATTCACCCCTCCACTTT
J: TRBJ1-6
size: .
D: .
V: TRBV15

CDR3: CASSLAPTSGRRTEQFF
DNA: TGTGCCAGCAGCCTAGCCCCGACTAGCGGGAGAAGGACTGAGCAGTTCTTC
J: TRBJ2-1
size: .
D: TRBD2
V: TRBV7-2

CDR3: CASSEARTNYTF
DNA: TGTGCCAGTAGTGAGGCGAGGACAAACTACACCTTC
J: TRBJ1-2
size: medium-sized
D: .
V: TRBV19

CDR3: CASRRWDTGNQPQHF
DNA: TGTGCCAGCAGACGGTGGGACACCGGGAATCAGCCCCAGCATTTT
J: TRBJ1-5
size: few
D: .
V: TRBV12-3/TRBV12-4

CDR3: CASSPGGAENTEAFF
DNA: TGCGCCAGCAGCCCTGGAGGGGCCGAGAACACTGAAGCTTTCTTT
J: TRBJ1-1
size: few
D: .
V: TRBV5-1

CDR3: CASSPGNYGYTF
DNA: TGTGCCAGCAGCCCAGGGAACTATGGCTACACCTTC
J: TRBJ1-2
size: many
D: .
V: TRBV6-5

CDR3: CASSPLSTGELFF
DNA: TGTGCCAGCAGCCCACTTAGTACCGGGGAGCTGTTTTTT
J: TRBJ2-2
size: many
D: .
V: TRBV9

CDR3: CASSQAKGTVVNEQYF
DNA: TGCGCCAGCAGCCAAGCTAAGGGGACAGTAGTTAACGAGCAGTACTTC
J: TRBJ2-7
size: many
D: TRBD1
V: TRBV4-1

CDR3: CASSELEGAGGELFF
DNA: TGTGCCAGCAGTGAGCTAGAGGGGGCAGGCGGGGAGCTGTTTTTT
J: TRBJ2-2
size: many
D: TRBD1
V: TRBV6-1

CDR3: CSVNRDTNTDTQYF
DNA: TGCAGCGTTAACCGGGACACTAACACAGATACGCAGTATTTT
J: TRBJ2-3
size: many
D: .
V: TRBV29-1

CDR3: CASSQVGGADEKLFF
DNA: TGTGCCAGCAGCCAAGTGGGGGGCGCGGATGAAAAACTGTTTTTT
J: TRBJ1-4
size: few
D: .
V: TRBV3-1